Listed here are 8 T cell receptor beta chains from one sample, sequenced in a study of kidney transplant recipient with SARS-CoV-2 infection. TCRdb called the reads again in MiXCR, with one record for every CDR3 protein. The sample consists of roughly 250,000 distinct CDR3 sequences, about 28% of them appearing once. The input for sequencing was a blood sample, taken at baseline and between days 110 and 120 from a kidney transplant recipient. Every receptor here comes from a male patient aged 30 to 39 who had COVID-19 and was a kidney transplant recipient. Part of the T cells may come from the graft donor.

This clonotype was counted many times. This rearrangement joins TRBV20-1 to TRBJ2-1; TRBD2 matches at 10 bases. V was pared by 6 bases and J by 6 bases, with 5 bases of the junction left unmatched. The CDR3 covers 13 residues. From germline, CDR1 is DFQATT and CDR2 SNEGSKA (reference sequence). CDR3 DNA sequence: TGCAGTGCCATAGCGGGAGGAGTCAATGAGCAGTTCTTC. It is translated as CSAIAGGVNEQFF.

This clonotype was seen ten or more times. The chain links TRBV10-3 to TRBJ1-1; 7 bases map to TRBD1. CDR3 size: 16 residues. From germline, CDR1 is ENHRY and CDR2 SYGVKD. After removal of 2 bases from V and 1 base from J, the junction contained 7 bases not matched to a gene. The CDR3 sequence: CAISEQEGQTNTEAFF. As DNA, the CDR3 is TGTGCCATCAGTGAGCAAGAGGGACAGACGAACACTGAAGCTTTCTTT.

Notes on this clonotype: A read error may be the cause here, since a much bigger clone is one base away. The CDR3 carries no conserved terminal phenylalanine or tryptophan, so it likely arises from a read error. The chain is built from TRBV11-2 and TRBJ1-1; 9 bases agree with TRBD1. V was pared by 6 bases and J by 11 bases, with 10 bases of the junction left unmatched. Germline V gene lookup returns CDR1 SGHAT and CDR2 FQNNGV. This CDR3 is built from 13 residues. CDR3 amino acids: CASRATGGDGAFL. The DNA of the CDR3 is TGTGCCAGCAGAGCAACAGGGGGCGACGGGGCTTTCTTA.

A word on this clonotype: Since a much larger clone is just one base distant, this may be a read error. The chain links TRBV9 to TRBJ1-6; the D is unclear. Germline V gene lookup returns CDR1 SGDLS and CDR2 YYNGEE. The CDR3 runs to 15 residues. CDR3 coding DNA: TGTGCCGGCAGCAAAACGGGCTCTGGAAATTCACCCCTCCACTTT. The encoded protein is CAGSKTGSGNSPLHF. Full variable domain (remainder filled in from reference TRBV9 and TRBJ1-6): DSGVTQTPKHLITATGQRVTLRCSPRSGDLSVYWYQQSLDQGLQFLIQYYNGEERAKGNILERFSAQQFPDLHSELNLSSLELGDSALYFCAGSKTGSGNSPLHFGNGTRLTVT.

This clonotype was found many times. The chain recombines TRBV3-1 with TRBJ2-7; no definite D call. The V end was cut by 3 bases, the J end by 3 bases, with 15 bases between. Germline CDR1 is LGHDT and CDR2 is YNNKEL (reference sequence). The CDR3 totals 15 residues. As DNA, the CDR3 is TGTGCCAGCAGCCATGGTAGGTCCGGGCTCTACGAGCAGTACTTC. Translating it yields CASSHGRSGLYEQYF.

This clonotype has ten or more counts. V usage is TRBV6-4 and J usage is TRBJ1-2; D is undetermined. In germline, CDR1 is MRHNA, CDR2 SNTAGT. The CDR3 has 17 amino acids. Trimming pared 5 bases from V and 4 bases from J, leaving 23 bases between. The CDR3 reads CASSLHSSHGKTYGYTF. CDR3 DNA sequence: TGTGCCAGCAGTTTACACAGCTCACACGGAAAGACCTATGGCTACACCTTC.

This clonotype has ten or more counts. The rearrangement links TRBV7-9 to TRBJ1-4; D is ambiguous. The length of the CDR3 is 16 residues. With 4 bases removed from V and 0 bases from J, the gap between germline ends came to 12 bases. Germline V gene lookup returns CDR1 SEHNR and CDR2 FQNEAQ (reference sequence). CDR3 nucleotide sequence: TGTGCCAGCAGCTCCCCGACGGCGGCAACTAATGAAAAACTGTTTTTT. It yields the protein CASSSPTAATNEKLFF.

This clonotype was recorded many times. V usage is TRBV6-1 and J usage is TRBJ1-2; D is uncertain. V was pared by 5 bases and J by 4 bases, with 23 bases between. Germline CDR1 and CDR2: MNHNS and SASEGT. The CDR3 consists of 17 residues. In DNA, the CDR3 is TGTGCCAGCAGTCGTGGCAAAGGTGGGAGAAAGACCTATGGCTACACCTTC. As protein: CASSRGKGGRKTYGYTF.